What follows are 26 T cell receptor beta chains derived from one specimen sequenced in a study of neoadjuvant anti-PD-1 for oral cavity cancer. Generated by immunoSEQ multiplex PCR, the TCRdb table keeps only in-frame clones and is missing some. Of about 6,800 clones listed, roughly 70% are singletons. The sample here was PBMCs, taken before nivolumab (anti-PD-1) treatment. The receptors were gathered from a person aged 35-79 years with oral cavity squamous cell carcinoma.

This sequence joins TRBV5-1 and TRBJ2-7; 10 positions match TRBD1. CDR1 and CDR2 (germline): SGHRS, YFSETQ. Trimming removed 1 base from V and 7 bases from J; junction bases left unmatched: 8. The CDR3 runs to 15 residues. CDR3 coding DNA: TGCGCCAGCAGCTTGCGGGACAGGGGTTTGTGGGAGCAGTACTTC. Its protein is CASSLRDRGLWEQYF. The entire variable domain, with the rest obtained from reference TRBV5-1 and TRBJ2-7, is as follows: KAGVTQTPRYLIKTRGQQVTLSCSPISGHRSVSWYQQTPGQGLQFLFEYFSETQRNKGNFPGRFSGRQFSNSRSEMNVSTLELGDSALYLCASSLRDRGLWEQYFGPGTRLTVT.

The rearrangement uses TRBV11-2 and TRBJ2-2, with TRBD2 matching over 9 bases. The CDR3 spans 14 residues. Germline CDR1 SGHAT, CDR2 FQNNGV. V dropped 1 base and J dropped 7; count of bases not matched to a gene: 1. CDR3 nucleotides: TGTGCCAGCAGCTTAGGGACTAGCGTCGGGGAGCTGTTTTTT. Its translation is CASSLGTSVGELFF.

This clone was recorded a few times. The chain couples TRBV4-1 to TRBJ1-4; the D is unclear. The CDR3 spans 12 residues. The V gene lost 4 bases and the J gene lost 5 bases, with 5 bases spanning the gap. CDR1 is MGHRA, CDR2 YSYEKL, per germline. The chain's CDR3 is CASSPENEKLFF. CDR3 nucleotide sequence: TGCGCCAGCAGCCCGGAAAATGAAAAACTGTTTTTT.

J is TRBJ1-2 and V is TRBV6-1; D gene unclear. This CDR3 is 15 amino acids long. V lost 8 bases, J lost 0 bases, and 16 bases lay in between. Looked up from germline, CDR1 is MNHNS and CDR2 is SASEGT. The CDR3 is CASSETSASNYGYTF. CDR3 nucleotide sequence: TGTGCCAGCTCGGAGACCTCTGCTTCTAACTATGGCTACACCTTC.

The chain employs TRBV5-6 and TRBJ1-4, with 8 positions matching TRBD1. This CDR3 comprises 15 residues. Germline V gene sequence: CDR1 SGHDT, CDR2 YYEEEE. V was pared by 0 bases and J by 8 bases, with 6 bases of the junction left unmatched. CDR3 protein: CASSLARQGKEKLFF. For the CDR3, the DNA is TGTGCCAGCAGCTTGGCGAGACAGGGGAAAGAAAAACTGTTTTTT.

The chain joins TRBV5-4 to TRBJ2-5; D possibly corresponds to TRBD1 (5 bases). With the DNA end fitting TRBJ2-7 better, the J assignment may be wrong. The germline CDR1 and CDR2 sequences are SGHNT and YYREEE (reference sequence). The CDR3 sequence is 15 residues long. The CDR3 DNA reads TGTGCCAGCAGCTTGGGGGTGGGGCAAGCCTACGAGCAGTACTTC. Its translation: CASSLGVGQAYEQYF.

V is TRBV5-4 and J is TRBJ1-2, with TRBD1 matching over 9 bases. The CDR3 runs 15 residues. Losses at the gene ends were 5 bases for V and 3 bases for J; bases not matched to a gene: 8. Looked up from germline, CDR1 is SGHNT and CDR2 is YYREEE (reference sequence). CDR3 amino acids: CASSQQGAPYYGYTF. The CDR3 DNA sequence: TGTGCCAGCAGTCAACAGGGGGCCCCTTACTATGGCTACACCTTC.

The rearrangement joins TRBV25-1 to TRBJ1-5; 7 positions agree with TRBD1. The CDR3 extends over 14 amino acids. Germline trimming cut 4 bases from V and 5 bases from J; bases unmatched to any gene: 5. CDR1 MGHDK and CDR2 SYGVNS come from the germline V gene. The CDR3 DNA is TGTGCCAGCAGTGGCGCAGGGGGTTATCAGCCCCAGCATTTT. It codes for CASSGAGGYQPQHF.

The V and J genes are TRBV2 and TRBJ2-6, with D unresolved. Germline V gene lookup returns CDR1 SNHLY and CDR2 FYNNEI. The CDR3 length is 14 residues. Trimming removed 4 bases from V and 2 bases from J, with 6 bases in between. The CDR3 DNA is TGTGCCAGCAGTGGAGGTACTGGGGCCAACGTCCTGACTTTC. Translating it yields CASSGGTGANVLTF.

This clone was recorded a few times. The chain couples TRBV30 to TRBJ1-1; D unclear. Trimming took off 1 base at V and 1 base at J, with 16 bases between the two ends. The CDR3 runs to 16 residues. Germline CDR1 and CDR2: GTSNPN and SVGIG (reference sequence). The CDR3 sequence: CAWSAVLRWENTEAFF. In nucleotides, the CDR3 is TGTGCCTGGAGTGCAGTGCTGAGGTGGGAGAACACTGAAGCTTTCTTT.

The CDR3 coding sequence is TGTGCCAGCTCAAGGACTAGCGACTACAATGAGCAGTTCTTC. Encoded protein: CASSRTSDYNEQFF. This chain links TRBV18 with TRBJ2-1, with 9 bases aligning to TRBD2. The V gene's germline CDR1 is KGHSH and CDR2 LQKENI. With 5 bases clipped from V and 3 bases from J, the junction kept 2 bases outside the gene matches. The CDR3 sequence is 14 residues long.

The genes are TRBV10-3 and TRBJ2-7, with TRBD1 matching over 10 bases. The CDR3 totals 13 residues. Germline loops: CDR1 ENHRY, CDR2 SYGVKD. V shed 8 bases, J shed 5 bases, and the junction held 6 bases outside the gene matches. The CDR3 is CAIGGTGAHEQYF. In DNA form, the CDR3 reads TGTGCCATCGGAGGGACAGGGGCCCACGAGCAGTACTTC.

The chain has TRBV5-4 and TRBJ2-1, with 8 bases that match TRBD1. The germline CDR1 and CDR2 sequences are SGHNT and YYREEE (reference sequence). The J segment lost 0 bases and the V segment lost 3 bases, leaving 2 bases of the junction unmatched. CDR3 length: 15 residues. The CDR3 protein is CASSSDRGSYNEQFF. The DNA of the CDR3 is TGTGCCAGCAGCTCAGACAGGGGCTCCTACAATGAGCAGTTCTTC. The whole variable domain, filled in from reference TRBV5-4 and TRBJ2-1, reads ETGVTQSPTHLIKTRGQQVTLRCSSQSGHNTVSWYQQALGQGPQFIFQYYREEENGRGNFPPRFSGLQFPNYSSELNVNALELDDSALYLCASSSDRGSYNEQFFGPGTRLTVL.

V usage is TRBV5-4 and J usage is TRBJ2-7; tentatively, D is TRBD1 (5 bases). CDR3 size: 13 residues. V gave up 2 bases and J gave up 3 bases, with 9 bases separating them. Germline assignment: CDR1 SGHNT and CDR2 YYREEE (reference sequence). The CDR3: CASSFGQYYEQYF. The CDR3 DNA is TGTGCCAGCAGCTTCGGACAATACTACGAGCAGTACTTC. Based on the CDR3 plus reference TRBV5-4 and TRBJ2-7, the full variable domain is ETGVTQSPTHLIKTRGQQVTLRCSSQSGHNTVSWYQQALGQGPQFIFQYYREEENGRGNFPPRFSGLQFPNYSSELNVNALELDDSALYLCASSFGQYYEQYFGPGTRLTVT.

The chain combines TRBV9 with TRBJ2-5; 8 positions match TRBD2. The germline gives CDR1 SGDLS, CDR2 YYNGEE. J was trimmed by 2 bases and V by 0 bases; bases with no gene match: 6. This CDR3 is 16 amino acids long. For the CDR3, the DNA is TGTGCCAGCAGCGTAGCCGGCGGGGGGAGGCAAGAGACCCAGTACTTC. This translates into CASSVAGGGRQETQYF. Combining the CDR3 with reference TRBV9 and TRBJ2-5 gives the whole variable domain DSGVTQTPKHLITATGQRVTLRCSPRSGDLSVYWYQQSLDQGLQFLIQYYNGEERAKGNILERFSAQQFPDLHSELNLSSLELGDSALYFCASSVAGGGRQETQYFGPGTRLLVL.

This chain links TRBV7-3 with TRBJ1-2; tentative D call: TRBD1 (6 bases). This CDR3 has 15 amino acids. The germline V gene has CDR1 SGHTA and CDR2 FQGTGA. Trimming stripped 3 bases from V and 7 bases from J, with 18 bases between. CDR3 sequence (DNA): TGTGCCAGCAGCTTTGAACCGGACAGTCCTCGTGGCTACACCTTC. This codes for CASSFEPDSPRGYTF. The whole variable domain, remainder taken from reference TRBV7-3 and TRBJ1-2, is GAGVSQTPSNKVTEKGKYVELRCDPISGHTALYWYRQSLGQGPEFLIYFQGTGAADDSGLPNDRFFAVRPEGSVSTLKIQRTERGDSAVYLCASSFEPDSPRGYTFGSGTRLTVV.

A single count supports this clone. J is TRBJ1-5 and V is TRBV18, with no clear D. CDR3 length: 13 amino acids. Trimming stripped 3 bases from V and 5 bases from J, with 8 bases between. Germline loops: CDR1 KGHSH, CDR2 LQKENI. For the CDR3, the DNA is TGTGCCAGCTCACCTCACAGCGATCAGCCCCAGCATTTT. This encodes CASSPHSDQPQHF.

The chain carries TRBV7-8 and TRBJ2-3, with 11 bases matching TRBD2. The CDR3 sequence is 17 residues long. With 5 bases clipped from V and 4 bases from J, the junction kept 11 bases outside the gene matches. Germline V gene lookup returns CDR1 SGHVS and CDR2 FQNEAQ. CDR3 residues: CASSRATSGVWADTQYF. As DNA, the CDR3 is TGTGCCAGCAGCCGGGCGACTAGCGGGGTTTGGGCAGATACGCAGTATTTT.

This clone showed up just once. This rearrangement joins TRBV2 to TRBJ2-1; TRBD1 aligns across 7 bases. With 7 bases clipped from V and 3 bases from J, the junction kept 3 bases outside the gene matches. Per the germline V gene, CDR1 is SNHLY and CDR2 is FYNNEI. The length of the CDR3 is 13 residues. In DNA form, the CDR3 reads TGTGCCAGCATGAACAGGGGCTACAATGAGCAGTTCTTC. This encodes CASMNRGYNEQFF.

The chain links TRBV6-1 to TRBJ2-2, with 10 bases identical to TRBD2. The CDR3 runs to 15 residues. CDR1 and CDR2 (germline): MNHNS, SASEGT. With V trimmed by 5 bases and J by 1 base, 1 base remained unmatched. CDR3 coding DNA: TGTGCCAGCAGTACTAGCGGGGAGAACACCGGGGAGCTGTTTTTT. The encoded protein is CASSTSGENTGELFF.

The chain combines TRBV7-9 with TRBJ2-1; D could derive from TRBD1 or TRBD2 (6 bases each). The CDR3 runs 19 residues. CDR1 is SEHNR and CDR2 is FQNEAQ in the germline V gene (reference sequence). V lost 5 bases and J lost 6, with 29 bases in between. DNA of the CDR3: TGTGCCAGCAGCCTTAGAGAAGGGGGATTTCGCGGGACGCGCAATGAGCAGTTCTTC. It codes for CASSLREGGFRGTRNEQFF.

This chain links TRBV5-1 with TRBJ1-1; 8 nucleotides agree with TRBD1. The CDR3 loop spans 17 amino acids. Germline CDR1 reads SGHRS; CDR2 reads YFSETQ. V lost 0 bases to trimming and J lost 1 base; unmatched junction nucleotides: 8. The CDR3 region is CASSLDPTGAGNTEAFF. The CDR3 DNA follows: TGCGCCAGCAGCTTGGATCCGACAGGGGCTGGGAACACTGAAGCTTTCTTT.

Only a few counts were recorded for this clone. The chain employs TRBV7-3 and TRBJ1-6, with D perhaps TRBD1 (5 bases). Trimming shortened V by 3 bases and J by 9 bases, and 12 bases separated the two germline ends. The germline CDR1 and CDR2 sequences are SGHTA and FQGTGA. The CDR3 sequence is 14 residues long. Written as DNA, the CDR3 is TGTGCCAGCAGCTTGTCCGGGGGAACTTCACCCCTCCACTTT. Residues: CASSLSGGTSPLHF.

V usage is TRBV14 and J usage is TRBJ2-2; no reliable D call. Germline CDR1 and CDR2: SGHDN and FVKESK. There are 14 residues in the CDR3. V lost 1 base, J lost 3 bases, and 6 bases lay in between. DNA for the CDR3: TGTGCCAGCAGCCAAGTGGGCCACACCGGGGAGCTGTTTTTT. Translated: CASSQVGHTGELFF.

This clone occurred once. The V and J genes are TRBV6-1 and TRBJ2-7; TRBD1 matches 9 bases. V was clipped by 4 bases and J by 3 bases; unmatched bases: 10. CDR3 length equals 16 residues. CDR1 is MNHNS and CDR2 is SASEGT in the germline V gene. CDR3 sequence (DNA): TGTGCCAGCAGTGCCGACGCCGGGACAGGGAACTACGAGCAGTACTTC. Its translation: CASSADAGTGNYEQYF.

The chain combines TRBV7-8 with TRBJ1-3; 9 bases fit TRBD1. The CDR3 contains 17 residues. CDR1 SGHVS and CDR2 FQNEAQ come from the germline V gene. V lost 4 bases, J lost 0 bases, and 7 bases stayed unmatched. CDR3 in DNA: TGTGCCAGCAGCTCGCCCTACAGGGGGCCCTCTGGAAACACCATATATTTT. Encoded protein: CASSSPYRGPSGNTIYF.